Below, one T cell receptor beta chain is given with its context. It lacks a known antigen. Base qualities were left out, and no much larger clone turns up one base away. This sample is drawn from a study of blood T cells in healthy people across ages (dated by TCRdb to the mid-2010s). Looking at the study overall: Template switching captured roughly one uniquely barcoded TCR beta cDNA molecule per two T cells in model experiments. Two additional independent replicas of 1 million unique cDNA reads from the same blood draw were analyzed for two donors (one aged 18 to 30 and one aged 80 or older). The study measured age-related changes in TCR beta repertoire diversity using deep sequencing normalized with unique cDNA molecular identifiers. Donors of different ages were randomly distributed across sequencing lanes to avoid experimental bias. The donors were divided into four age groups: young (average roughly 15 years), middle-aged (about 40), aged (about 60) and long-lived (about 90). Findings and caveats that apply to the study as a whole: Estimates of total diversity based on one million sequenced T cells were regarded as lower bounds and as underestimates. Because donor CMV infection status was unknown, age-related changes in expanded clonotypes were potentially confounded. Compared with the aged group, the long-lived group had more naive CD4+ T cells, fewer expanded clones and increased TCR diversity, suggesting age selection. Since profiling was done on bulk unsorted PBMCs, naive and antigen-experienced compartments could not be conclusively compared. Observed TCR beta diversity per million T cells fell roughly linearly with age, and a significant reduction was already apparent by age approximately 40. The percentage of naive T cells measured by flow cytometry correlated strongly with observed TCR beta diversity.

The donors were roughly 39 Caucasian individuals from Russia, aged roughly 6 to 90 years, who were systemically healthy. About 10 milliliters of peripheral blood were collected from each donor into EDTA-treated Vacutainer tubes. Ficoll-Paque density-gradient centrifugation was used to isolate PBMCs, with at least 7 million per sample. Total RNA was extracted from PBMCs with Trizol reagent, with at least 6 micrograms obtained per sample. The percentages of naive CD45RAhigh/CD27high T cells were determined by flow cytometry on a PBMC aliquot from every donor. Library creation used 5' RACE. The sequencer was an Illumina HiSeq 2500. A second PCR of roughly 6 to 12 cycles was performed with a sample-barcoded 5' primer and a J-beta primer mix. Each TCR beta cDNA molecule received a unique molecular identifier from a template-switch 5' adaptor carrying 12 random nucleotides. Each sample yielded at least 3 million CDR3-containing paired-end reads. First-strand cDNA was synthesized from all RNA with the Mint cDNA synthesis kit, primed by a TRBC-specific oligonucleotide. Following uracil-DNA glycosylase treatment, all cDNA underwent a first 18-cycle PCR with the universal primers M1SS and BC2_uni_R. The study's processing was this. For normalization, 1 million high-quality reads were randomly selected from each sample, with every read carrying a distinct molecular identifier. Reads sharing molecular identifiers were discarded rather than binned into consensus sequences. MiTCR, run with a Q25 quality threshold and the strictest error-elimination algorithm, handled CDR3 identification, clonotype clustering and error correction. Lower-bound total TCR beta diversity was estimated with a nonparametric unseen species model using Euler transformation. The raw public reads went through TCRdb reprocessing: fastp at Q25, MiXCR clone calling, in-frame beta chains kept. Each entry is one CDR3 protein sequence, shown with its most common DNA and genes. The V and J calls, along with clone size, are taken from TCRdb and not from the paper's own processing. In all, the sample holds 1.5 million to 2 million distinct CDR3 sequences, and about 35% of those were seen once. The ten largest make up 11% of the sample.

The CDR3 starts with the cysteine, ends with the phenylalanine, and has 15 residues. The DNA shown is the 45-base CDR3, in frame from base 1. From the germline V gene (reference sequence), CDR1 is MNHNY and CDR2 is SVGAGI. Trimming costs V 10 bases and J 7 bases, and their ends lie 26 bases apart. The specimen was blood. The receptor chain draws on TRBV6-6 and TRBJ2-7; TRBD2 is a possible D gene, resting on 6 matching bases. The receptor comes from a woman aged 30 to 39 in good health. The CDR3 protein: CATTGGTTSYYEQYF. The DNA reads TGTGCCACCACTGGCGGGACCACCTCCTACTATGAGCAGTACTTC.